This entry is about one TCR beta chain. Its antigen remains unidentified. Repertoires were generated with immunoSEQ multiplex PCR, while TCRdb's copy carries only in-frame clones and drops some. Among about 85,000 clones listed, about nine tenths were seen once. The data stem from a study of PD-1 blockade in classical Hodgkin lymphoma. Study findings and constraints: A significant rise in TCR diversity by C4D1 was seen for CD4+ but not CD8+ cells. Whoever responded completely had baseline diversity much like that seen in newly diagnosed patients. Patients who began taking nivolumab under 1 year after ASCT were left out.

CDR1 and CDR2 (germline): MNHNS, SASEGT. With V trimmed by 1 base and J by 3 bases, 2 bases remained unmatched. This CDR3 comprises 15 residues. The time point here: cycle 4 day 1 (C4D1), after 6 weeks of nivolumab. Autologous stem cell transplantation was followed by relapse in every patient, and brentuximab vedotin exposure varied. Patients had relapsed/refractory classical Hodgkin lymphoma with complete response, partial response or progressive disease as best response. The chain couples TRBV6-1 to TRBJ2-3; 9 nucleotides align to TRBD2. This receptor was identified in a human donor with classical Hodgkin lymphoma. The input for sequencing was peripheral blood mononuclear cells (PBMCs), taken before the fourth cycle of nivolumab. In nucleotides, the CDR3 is TGTGCCAGCAGTGAAGAGCGGGGGGCTACAGATACGCAGTATTTT. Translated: CASSEERGATDTQYF.